This TCR beta chain was captured by sequencing in a study of CD8 T cells in Susac syndrome (dated by TCRdb to the late 2010s). For context, the study as a whole: Repertoire sequencing was used to test whether CD8+ T cell activation and differentiation in Susac syndrome was antigen driven. Broader findings and caveats from the paper: The number of individuals in the TCR sequencing and HLA analysis was acknowledged as relatively small.

RNA was extracted using the RNeasy kit, and roughly 0.5 to 1 microgram was reverse transcribed with random hexamers. TCR beta CDR3 regions were amplified with the immunoSEQ multiplex PCR assay covering 54 Vbeta and 13 Jbeta segments. Bias from PCR amplification was corrected by using a synthetic template baseline for primer optimization and for computational correction. Per the original workflow: Reads were assigned to V, D and J genes according to IMGT and analyzed in immunoSEQ Analyzer, with only productive sequences retained. Clonality was computed as one minus Shannon entropy normalized by log2 of the number of productive unique sequences. Public and private clones were assessed among the 100 most prevalent clones of each patient and control. Susac-specific clones were defined as absent from healthy and MS cohorts, 850 to 1,300 published viral clones and other ImmuneACCESS disease sequences. TCRdb itself trimmed the public reads at Q25 with fastp, ran MiXCR and retained productive beta chains. Rows are unified per CDR3 protein, each entry keeping the most common DNA and genes. These V and J calls originate from TCRdb's pipeline instead of the authors' own analysis. Present in this sample are 300,000 to 350,000 distinct CDR3 sequences, approximately 90% of which were seen just once. The biggest ten clones account for less than 0.08% of the sample.

In this sample, this clonotype turned up once. Its cognate antigen has yet to be identified. Base qualities are not provided; no much larger clone lies one nucleotide away. A single read counts as weak evidence. Peripheral blood CD8+ and CD4+ T cells from healthy donors, Susac syndrome patients and multiple sclerosis patients were profiled by high-throughput TCR beta sequencing. The multiple sclerosis controls were treatment-naive patients whose relapsing-remitting disease, either stable or active, fulfilled the revised McDonald criteria. Bulk CD8+ and CD4+ T cells were purified magnetically by negative isolation, whereas CD8+ TEMRA cells were enriched by FACS. Blood was drawn into EDTA tubes, processed within 24 hours, and PBMCs were isolated by density gradient centrifugation. PBMCs destined for TCR sequencing were cryopreserved in liquid nitrogen and later thawed in a 37 °C water bath. Purity of sorted or isolated CD4+, CD8+ and CD8+ TEMRA cells was at least 90%.

At the junction V is shortened by 1 base and J by 8 bases, with 14 bases in between. CDR1 is given as MNHEY and CDR2 as SVGEGT, both from the germline V gene. The CDR3 holds 15 amino acids from the cysteine to the phenylalanine. Of all the DNA, just the CDR3 is kept, 45 bases in frame from base 1. The rearrangement combines TRBV6-2 or TRBV6-3 with TRBJ2-2, with the D gene possibly TRBD1 or TRBD2, each one fitting 5 bases. Specimen: CD4+ T cells from PBMCs. The sequence was collected from a human donor with multiple sclerosis. At the DNA level, the sequence is TGTGCCAGCAGTTACTTATACCGGGGCCTAGGGGAGCTGTTTTTT. It codes for CASSYLYRGLGELFF.